Presented here are 30 T cell receptor beta chains from one specimen sequenced in a study of blood T cell repertoires in COVID-19. Sequencing used immunoSEQ multiplex PCR; TCRdb keeps in-frame clones, though not all of them. The repertoire consists of 400,000 or so clones, with 75% to 90% occurring once and the leading ten covering around 1.1%. The material sequenced was PBMCs or T cells enriched from blood (not recorded which). The source of these receptors is a man aged 25-45 years who had recovered from COVID-19.

The chain links TRBV5-1 to TRBJ1-1; 8 bases line up with TRBD1. The ends lost 4 bases at V and 4 bases at J; junction bases unmatched: 6. Looked up from germline, CDR1 is SGHRS and CDR2 is YFSETQ. The CDR3 is 14 amino acids. CDR3 loop: CASSLQGEFTEAFF. In DNA, the CDR3 is TGCGCCAGCAGCCTACAGGGGGAGTTCACTGAAGCTTTCTTT.

V is TRBV6-5 and J is TRBJ2-1; D is unclear. The CDR3 runs to 11 residues. V lost 6 bases, J lost 8 bases, and 8 bases lay in between. The germline V gene encodes CDR1 MNHEY and CDR2 SVGAGI. In DNA, the CDR3 is TGTGCCAGCAGCCAACTCCATGAGCAGTTCTTC. It codes for CASSQLHEQFF.

CDR3 bases: TGTGCCAGCAGCACAGGCCTGGGGCGGAGCTCTGGAAACACCATATATTTT. This sequence encodes CASSTGLGRSSGNTIYF. This sequence joins TRBV7-2 and TRBJ1-3; D may be TRBD1 (5 bases). The CDR3 contains 17 residues. The germline gives CDR1 SGHTA, CDR2 FQGNSA. Trimming took off 5 bases at V and 0 bases at J, with 17 bases between the two ends.

The chain joins TRBV5-1 to TRBJ2-7; 7 bases agree with TRBD2. Germline V gene lookup returns CDR1 SGHRS and CDR2 YFSETQ. V dropped 0 bases and J dropped 4; count of bases not matched to a gene: 1. The CDR3 is 13 amino acids. CDR3: CASSLDGRYEQYF. For the CDR3, the DNA is TGCGCCAGCAGCTTGGACGGGAGGTACGAGCAGTACTTC. The full variable domain, with the rest looked up from reference TRBV5-1 and TRBJ2-7, is KAGVTQTPRYLIKTRGQQVTLSCSPISGHRSVSWYQQTPGQGLQFLFEYFSETQRNKGNFPGRFSGRQFSNSRSEMNVSTLELGDSALYLCASSLDGRYEQYFGPGTRLTVT.

The sample holds one count of this clone. The genes are TRBV25-1 and TRBJ2-5, with D uncertain. Germline-derived CDR1 and CDR2 are MGHDK and SYGVNS. This CDR3 is 13 amino acids long. The V end lost 6 bases, the J end lost 4 bases, and 12 bases lay between the germline ends. In DNA form, the CDR3 reads TGTGCCAGCAGCCTACCCAGAGGAGAGACCCAGTACTTC. Protein: CASSLPRGETQYF.

The chain couples TRBV14 to TRBJ1-6; D ambiguous. The V end lost 0 bases, the J end lost 9 bases, and 6 bases lay between the germline ends. The CDR3 has 13 amino acids. Germline CDR1 is SGHDN and CDR2 is FVKESK. DNA for the CDR3: TGTGCCAGCAGCCAAGACAAGCCTTCACCCCTCCACTTT. This sequence encodes CASSQDKPSPLHF.

The chain links TRBV3-1 (or the pseudogene TRBV3-2) to TRBJ1-6; D remains ambiguous. V was trimmed by 0 bases and J by 8 bases, leaving 5 bases between them. The CDR3 has 13 residues. Per the germline V gene, CDR1 is LGHDT and CDR2 is YNNKEL (reference sequence). The CDR3 here is CASSQDRDSPLHF. DNA for the CDR3: TGTGCCAGCAGCCAAGATCGGGATTCACCCCTCCACTTT.

This sequence joins TRBV18 and TRBJ2-7; 7 bases fit TRBD1. The V gene's germline CDR1 is KGHSH and CDR2 LQKENI. This CDR3 is built from 13 residues. V trimming: 6 bases; J trimming: 6 bases; junction bases outside the gene matches: 8. The CDR3 here is CASSRIQGTEQYF. Here the CDR3 DNA reads TGTGCCAGCTCGCGAATACAGGGGACCGAGCAGTACTTC.

The rearrangement joins TRBV7-8 to TRBJ2-7; weak D call: TRBD2 (5 bases). V lost 7 bases, J lost 3 bases, and 10 bases lay in between. The germline V gene encodes CDR1 SGHVS and CDR2 FQNEAQ. This CDR3 comprises 12 residues. This CDR3 is CASTREYYEQYF. The CDR3 bases are TGTGCCAGCACGAGGGAATACTACGAGCAGTACTTC.

Details on this clone: At the DNA level, this CDR3 is encoded by other sequences in the same sample as well. This chain connects TRBV27 to TRBJ1-5; D unresolved. Germline V gene data show CDR1 as MNHEY and CDR2 as SMNVEV (reference sequence). CDR3 size: 13 residues. The V end was cut by 0 bases, the J end by 7 bases, with 7 bases between. CDR3 protein: CASSLSGGQPQHF. CDR3 bases: TGTGCCAGCAGTTTATCCGGCGGACAGCCCCAGCATTTT.

The chain recombines TRBV6-6 with TRBJ1-2; 8 nucleotides line up with TRBD1. Germline V lookup: CDR1 MNHNY, CDR2 SVGAGI (reference sequence). V shed 6 bases and J 8 bases; nucleotides not matched to a gene: 8. This CDR3 contains 13 residues. The CDR3 protein is CASRDAGGRGYTF. The CDR3 DNA reads TGTGCCAGCAGAGATGCAGGGGGCCGCGGCTACACCTTC.

The rearrangement links TRBV23-1 to TRBJ1-4; weak D call: TRBD1 (6 bases). TRBV23-1 has ORF status, its function being uncertain. The CDR3 is 14 residues long. Trimming removed 8 bases at V and 3 bases at J, with 13 bases between. This CDR3 is CASGKQGANEKLFF. CDR3 bases: TGCGCCAGCGGAAAACAGGGAGCTAATGAAAAACTGTTTTTT.

The V call is TRBV15, the J call TRBJ2-7, with 9 bases that match TRBD2. The CDR3 sequence is 15 residues long. The V gene end was trimmed by 5 bases and the J gene end by 5 bases; junction bases not matched to a gene: 10. CDR1 is LNHNV and CDR2 is YYDKDF in the germline V gene (reference sequence). The CDR3 here is CATSPEGLASNEQYF. CDR3 coding DNA: TGTGCCACCAGCCCTGAGGGACTAGCATCAAACGAGCAGTACTTC.

V and J are TRBV2 and TRBJ2-3; D is unresolved. Germline V gene data show CDR1 as SNHLY and CDR2 as FYNNEI. This CDR3 is built from 11 residues. V dropped 3 bases and J dropped 6 bases, with 4 bases sitting between them. In DNA, the CDR3 is TGTGCCAGCAGTGAGAGGGATACGCAGTATTTT. Translating gives CASSERDTQYF.

V gene TRBV19 combines with J gene TRBJ1-5; the match to TRBD1 covers 12 bases. This CDR3 region has 17 residues. The V gene's germline CDR1 is LNHDA and CDR2 SQIVND (reference sequence). Trimming at V came to 4 bases and at J to 8 bases, leaving 12 bases not matched to a gene. The DNA of the CDR3 is TGTGCCAGTAGTAAGGGGACAGGGGGCTTAAACTGGGAGCCCCAGCATTTT. Encoded protein: CASSKGTGGLNWEPQHF. The variable domain in full, with the rest retrieved from reference TRBV19 and TRBJ1-5, is DGGITQSPKYLFRKEGQNVTLSCEQNLNHDAMYWYRQDPGQGLRLIYYSQIVNDFQKGDIAEGYSVSREKKESFPLTVTSAQKNPTAFYLCASSKGTGGLNWEPQHFGDGTRLSIL.

The J gene is TRBJ2-7, the V gene TRBV7-9; 10 bases are shared with TRBD2. J was trimmed by 3 bases and V by 1 base; bases with no gene match: 6. CDR1 and CDR2 from the germline V gene are SEHNR and FQNEAQ (reference sequence). There are 16 residues in the CDR3. The CDR3 sequence: CASSLVRLAGYYEQYF. The CDR3 DNA follows: TGTGCCAGCAGCTTAGTAAGACTAGCGGGTTACTACGAGCAGTACTTC.

This chain uses TRBV30 with TRBJ2-1; D possibly corresponds to TRBD2 (6 bases). The V end lost 6 bases, the J end lost 7 bases, and 13 bases lay between the germline ends. The germline gives CDR1 GTSNPN, CDR2 SVGIG (reference sequence). The CDR3 contains 12 residues. Written as DNA, the CDR3 is TGTGCCTGCTTACTTGGAGGGAATGAGCAGTTCTTC. It encodes CACLLGGNEQFF. Full variable domain (remainder filled in from reference TRBV30 and TRBJ2-1): SQTIHQWPATLVQPVGSPLSLECTVEGTSNPNLYWYRQAAGRGLQLLFYSVGIGQISSEVPQNLSASRPQDRQFILSSKKLLLSDSGFYLCACLLGGNEQFFGPGTRLTVL.

This sequence joins TRBV5-6 and TRBJ2-7, with D possibly matching TRBD2 (5 bases). CDR1 SGHDT and CDR2 YYEEEE come from the germline V gene. The CDR3 sequence is 14 residues long. V lost 2 bases and J lost 5, with 14 bases in between. The CDR3 nucleotides read TGTGCCAGCAGCTTTTGGACGAGGGCCAACGAGCAGTACTTC. Protein product: CASSFWTRANEQYF.

The chain couples TRBV3-1 (or the pseudogene TRBV3-2) to TRBJ1-1; D is unclear. Germline CDR1 is LGHDT and CDR2 is YNNKEL (reference sequence). V lost 4 bases and J lost 4, with 13 bases in between. CDR3 size: 14 residues. The CDR3 DNA follows: TGTGCCAGCAGCCGGCAAGATACACGCACTGAAGCTTTCTTT. Translation: CASSRQDTRTEAFF.

The chain combines TRBV9 with TRBJ2-1; D is undetermined. Germline values: CDR1 SGDLS, CDR2 YYNGEE. V was cut by 3 bases and J by 4 bases, with 5 bases left in between. This CDR3 region has 12 residues. The CDR3 reads CASSDWYNEQFF. For the CDR3, the DNA is TGTGCCAGCAGCGACTGGTACAATGAGCAGTTCTTC. The whole variable domain, filled in from reference TRBV9 and TRBJ2-1, reads DSGVTQTPKHLITATGQRVTLRCSPRSGDLSVYWYQQSLDQGLQFLIQYYNGEERAKGNILERFSAQQFPDLHSELNLSSLELGDSALYFCASSDWYNEQFFGPGTRLTVL.

V and J are TRBV28 and TRBJ2-5, with a tentative D call TRBD1 (6 bases). The V end was cut by 1 base, the J end by 2 bases, with 11 bases between. The CDR3 consists of 15 residues. CDR1 is MDHEN and CDR2 is SYDVKM in the germline V gene. CDR3 nucleotide sequence: TGTGCCAGCAGTTTATCGACAGGCCGTCAAGAGACCCAGTACTTC. Residues: CASSLSTGRQETQYF.

Here the CDR3 DNA reads TGTGCCACCGCCGTGGAGCAGGGGGCAAAGCCCCAGCATTTT. This encodes CATAVEQGAKPQHF. This chain uses TRBV19 with TRBJ1-5; 8 nucleotides agree with TRBD1. V lost 10 bases to trimming and J lost 8 bases; unmatched junction nucleotides: 13. Germline assignment: CDR1 LNHDA and CDR2 SQIVND (reference sequence). The CDR3 is made up of 14 amino acids.

The chain has TRBV5-4 and TRBJ2-5; 7 bases line up with TRBD1. CDR1 SGHNT and CDR2 YYREEE come from the germline V gene (reference sequence). There are 14 residues in the CDR3. With V trimmed by 4 bases and J by 5 bases, 8 bases remained unmatched. The CDR3 is CASSRVGGSETQYF. The CDR3 nucleotides read TGTGCCAGCAGCCGGGTAGGGGGCAGTGAGACCCAGTACTTC.

The chain recombines TRBV19 with TRBJ1-4; TRBD1 might be the D (6 bases). Germline CDR1 is LNHDA and CDR2 is SQIVND (reference sequence). Trimming took 3 bases from V and 5 from J, leaving 13 bases between them. The CDR3 contains 15 residues. The chain's CDR3 is CASSMVLTGNEKLFF. The CDR3 DNA reads as TGTGCCAGTAGTATGGTCCTAACAGGGAATGAAAAACTGTTTTTT.

This rearrangement joins TRBV7-3 to TRBJ2-7; 9 positions match TRBD1. Unmatched junction bases numbered 17, after V lost 5 bases and J lost 6 bases. The CDR3 sequence is 17 residues long. Germline-derived CDR1 and CDR2 are SGHTA and FQGTGA. CDR3 DNA: TGTGCCAGCAGCCTCGACCGGGACAGGGTTTCTTTGGGCGAGCAGTACTTC. Residues: CASSLDRDRVSLGEQYF.

The chain has TRBV3-1 (or the pseudogene TRBV3-2) and TRBJ1-3; the match to TRBD1 covers 7 bases. V dropped 4 bases and J dropped 0; count of bases not matched to a gene: 9. CDR3 length: 17 residues. CDR1 and CDR2 (germline): LGHDT, YNNKEL (reference sequence). CDR3 coding DNA: TGTGCCAGCAGCCCACAGGGGCTAACTAGCTCTGGAAACACCATATATTTT. It yields the protein CASSPQGLTSSGNTIYF.

The chain is built from TRBV2 and TRBJ2-5; TRBD1 matches at 9 bases. The CDR3 extends over 15 amino acids. Germline CDR1 is SNHLY and CDR2 is FYNNEI. V was clipped by 8 bases and J by 2 bases; unmatched bases: 9. The DNA of the CDR3 is TGTGCCAGCCCTTCTTCTGACAGGGGGCAAGAGACCCAGTACTTC. The encoded protein is CASPSSDRGQETQYF.

As to this clone: The same CDR3 can be traced to other DNA sequences in this sample. V is TRBV7-9 and J is TRBJ2-1, with TRBD2 matching 11 bases. CDR3 length: 16 amino acids. Per the germline V gene, CDR1 is SEHNR and CDR2 is FQNEAQ (reference sequence). The J segment lost 3 bases and the V segment lost 5 bases, leaving 6 bases of the junction unmatched. CDR3 bases: TGTGCCAGCAGCCCCAGGGGACTAGCGGACTACAATGAGCAGTTCTTC. Residues: CASSPRGLADYNEQFF.

The genes are TRBV19 and TRBJ1-5; no clear D. CDR1 is LNHDA and CDR2 is SQIVND in the germline V gene (reference sequence). The V end was cut by 6 bases, the J end by 1 base, with 4 bases between. This CDR3 has 12 amino acids. The CDR3 spells CASRQSNQPQHF. The CDR3 DNA reads TGTGCCAGTAGACAGAGCAATCAGCCCCAGCATTTT.

A single count supports this clone. The rearrangement joins TRBV5-1 to TRBJ2-7; D might be TRBD1 (6 bases). Trimming stripped 7 bases from V and 3 bases from J, with 20 bases between. The CDR3 runs 15 residues. CDR1 SGHRS and CDR2 YFSETQ come from the germline V gene. CDR3 in DNA: TGCGCCAGCCAACCGTGGACAGCCGACGACTACGAGCAGTACTTC. Its protein is CASQPWTADDYEQYF.